Each of the 2 T cell receptor beta chains below was sequenced from the same sample in a study of T cells after yellow fever vaccination. TCRdb recomputed calls from the 5' RACE reads with MiXCR, one row per CDR3 protein. This table has 300,000 to 350,000 distinct CDR3 sequences, 3.5% to 4.5% appearing once. Here the sequenced sample was PBMCs, taken 15 days after the yellow fever booster vaccination. The receptors were sampled from a young man who received the YFV17D yellow fever vaccine.

The chain carries TRBV7-3 and TRBJ2-7; 7 bases are a match to TRBD1. The V segment lost 4 bases and the J segment 7 bases; nucleotides outside the gene matches: 13. The CDR3 sequence is 15 residues long. Per the germline V gene, CDR1 is SGHTA and CDR2 is FQGTGA. The CDR3 reads CASSYTGVPPQEQYF. The CDR3, as DNA: TGTGCCAGCAGCTACACAGGGGTTCCACCTCAAGAGCAGTACTTC.

The rearrangement uses TRBV6-5 and TRBJ2-2, with TRBD1 identical over 7 bases. The germline V gene encodes CDR1 MNHEY and CDR2 SVGAGI. This CDR3 comprises 18 residues. Trimming cost V 5 bases and J 0 bases; bases outside gene matches: 12. The CDR3 DNA reads TGTGCCAGCAGTCATTCTCTTCCGACAGGGACGAACACCGGGGAGCTGTTTTTT. This gives the protein CASSHSLPTGTNTGELFF.